A selection of T cell receptor beta chains follows, all from one sample in a study of blood T cell repertoires in COVID-19. Data came from immunoSEQ multiplex PCR; TCRdb stores just in-frame clones and leaves some out. Of 95,000 to 150,000 clones detected, approximately 87% appear once; the ten largest clones hold approximately 2.3%. Sequenced input: peripheral blood. The receptors derive from a woman aged 45-59 years with acute or convalescent COVID-19. Each CDR3 is given without its conserved first and last residue. The order of the fields is CDR3 protein, V gene, J gene, D gene. D genes are given only for firm matches.

CDR3: ASSQDRVRVSGNTIY; V: TRBV3-1/TRBV3-2; J: TRBJ1-3; D: NA
CDR3: ASSQDWTGNTDTQY; V: TRBV3-1/TRBV3-2; J: TRBJ2-3; D: TRBD1
CDR3: ASSLDQGGETQY; V: TRBV5-1; J: TRBJ2-5; D: NA
CDR3: AGDPRGSYGYT; V: TRBV30; J: TRBJ1-2; D: NA
CDR3: ASSLQVRADTQY; V: TRBV6-5; J: TRBJ2-3; D: NA
CDR3: ASSARTGVENEQF; V: TRBV9; J: TRBJ2-1; D: TRBD1
CDR3: ATSDPDSTSTDTQY; V: TRBV24-1; J: TRBJ2-3; D: NA
CDR3: AWSHWTRTSTDTQY; V: TRBV30; J: TRBJ2-3; D: TRBD2
CDR3: ASSLSSYEQY; V: TRBV7-2; J: TRBJ2-7; D: NA
CDR3: ASSLSREPAESTDTQY; V: TRBV13; J: TRBJ2-3; D: NA
CDR3: ASSQDGLAVNYEQY; V: TRBV3-1/TRBV3-2; J: TRBJ2-7; D: TRBD2
CDR3: ASSYSTRLQSYNEQF; V: TRBV6-2/TRBV6-3; J: TRBJ2-1; D: NA
CDR3: ASSLGLPGDSPLH; V: TRBV7-8; J: TRBJ1-6; D: NA
CDR3: ASSRALADTEAF; V: TRBV6-6; J: TRBJ1-1; D: NA
CDR3: ASSPTLDTQY; V: TRBV18; J: TRBJ2-3; D: NA
CDR3: ASSWTPNTEAF; V: TRBV6-5; J: TRBJ1-1; D: NA
CDR3: ASSVGQGNQPQH; V: TRBV9; J: TRBJ1-5; D: NA
CDR3: AWSWGQGPYEQY; V: TRBV30; J: TRBJ2-7; D: NA
CDR3: ASRGGQQYSNQPQH; V: TRBV28; J: TRBJ1-5; D: NA
CDR3: ASSIGANTGELF; V: TRBV6-2/TRBV6-3; J: TRBJ2-2; D: NA
CDR3: ASSFSAGPSYEQY; V: TRBV5-1; J: TRBJ2-7; D: NA
CDR3: ASSYGQPDNYGYT; V: TRBV6-5; J: TRBJ1-2; D: NA
CDR3: ASSSPWSGGGSAANNEQF; V: TRBV7-8; J: TRBJ2-1; D: TRBD2
CDR3: ASSLGGAGNTIY; V: TRBV7-9; J: TRBJ1-3; D: NA
CDR3: ASSPGSGRLEQF; V: TRBV18; J: TRBJ2-1; D: TRBD2
CDR3: ASSEGRDRGLNSPLH; V: TRBV6-1; J: TRBJ1-6; D: TRBD1
CDR3: ASSGTSGTGELF; V: TRBV11-2; J: TRBJ2-2; D: TRBD2
CDR3: ASSLVTVREQY; V: TRBV5-6; J: TRBJ2-7; D: NA
CDR3: ATSRTGRETEAF; V: TRBV24-1; J: TRBJ1-1; D: TRBD1
CDR3: ATSRPGQDYEQY; V: TRBV15; J: TRBJ2-7; D: TRBD1
CDR3: SVGPGQGVEKLF; V: TRBV29-1; J: TRBJ1-4; D: TRBD1
CDR3: ASSVPGVDYGYT; V: TRBV3-1/TRBV3-2; J: TRBJ1-2; D: NA
CDR3: ASSPTEPSNQPQH; V: TRBV5-1; J: TRBJ1-5; D: NA